This T cell receptor beta chain is drawn from a study of blood T cell repertoires in COVID-19. Looking at the study overall: Samples came from the United States, Italy and Spain, spanning acute and convalescent COVID-19. Sample material is recorded as cDNA or gDNA derived from T cells, B-cell-depleted T cells, or PBMCs.

Per the study methods: From reference gene primer amplification, estimates of nucleated cell counts were derived. TCRdb's copy holds only in-frame clones and misses some; the assay was immunoSEQ multiplex PCR. For V, J and clone size, that table is used; D and trimming come from the DNA. The data show approximately 180,000 clones, nearly 90% seen once. Germline trimming cut 5 bases from V and 0 bases from J; bases unmatched to any gene: 4. This CDR3 has 14 residues. Germline V CDR1 and CDR2: LNHDA, SQIVND (reference sequence). The chain recombines TRBV19 with TRBJ2-7; TRBD2 aligns across 7 bases. The sample consisted of peripheral blood. The receptor was derived from a man between 60 and 70 years old with active or convalescent COVID-19. The CDR3 region is CASSSGGGSYEQYF. Here the CDR3 DNA reads TGTGCCAGTAGTTCGGGCGGGGGCTCCTACGAGCAGTACTTC.